This is a list of T cell receptor beta chains from one sample in a study of shared clonotypes between healthy human individuals. Measured with immunoSEQ multiplex PCR; TCRdb has only the in-frame clones, and not every one. Here the sample spans 2 million to 3 million clones, 93% being singletons. Sequenced material: naive CD4+ T cells from PBMCs. The source is a man in his late teens or twenties in good health. Some clones in this sample may be carry-over from other donors' samples. Each CDR3 is given with its conserved first and last residue. The D gene is left open where the match is weak. The size entry is marked missing in some rows and otherwise reads once, few, many or a size class.

j_gene,d_gene,abundance,v_gene,CDR3nt,CDR3aa
TRBJ2-3,NA,NA,TRBV5-4,TGTGCCAGCAGTCCCGGGGGAGATACGCAGTATTTT,CASSPGGDTQYF
TRBJ1-1,NA,NA,TRBV27,TGTGCCAGCAGTTTTGGCAGGGCAGTGAACACTGAAGCTTTCTTT,CASSFGRAVNTEAFF
TRBJ2-4,NA,NA,TRBV25-1,TGTGCCAGCAGTGAATTATCGGGGGTCAAAAACATTCAGTACTTC,CASSELSGVKNIQYF
TRBJ1-2,TRBD1,NA,TRBV7-3,TGTGCCAGCAGCTTCGGACAGGGGGAAAGTGGCTACACCTTC,CASSFGQGESGYTF
TRBJ2-5,NA,NA,TRBV20-1,TGCAGTGCTAGAGGTGTTGAGACCCAGTACTTC,CSARGVETQYF
TRBJ2-7,NA,NA,TRBV6-5,TGTGCCAGCCGTTTGCGGTGGTCCGGCTACGAGCAGTACTTC,CASRLRWSGYEQYF
TRBJ2-1,TRBD2,NA,TRBV18,TGTGCCAGCTCACCGGGACTAGCGGCATACAATGAGCAGTTCTTC,CASSPGLAAYNEQFF
TRBJ2-1,NA,NA,TRBV2,TGTGCCAGCACCCTACTCGCAGAGGGGCTGAGGAATGAGCAGTTCTTC,CASTLLAEGLRNEQFF
TRBJ1-1,NA,NA,TRBV7-7,TGTGCCAGCAGCTCACAGGTAAACACTGAAGCTTTCTTT,CASSSQVNTEAFF
TRBJ2-3,NA,NA,TRBV28,TGTGCCAGCAGCCGAACCCCGGGACTTTCCACAGATACGCAGTATTTT,CASSRTPGLSTDTQYF
TRBJ2-1,NA,NA,TRBV5-4,TGTGCCAGCAGCTTGATGCCACTAGGGGGGAGTACCTACAATGAGCAGTTCTTC,CASSLMPLGGSTYNEQFF
TRBJ2-1,NA,NA,TRBV6-5,TGTGCCAGCAACCCCAGGGGAATGAATGAGCAGTTCTTC,CASNPRGMNEQFF
TRBJ2-7,NA,NA,TRBV6-5,TGTGCCAGCAGTTACCGCGGCAGGAACTACGAGCAGTACTTC,CASSYRGRNYEQYF
TRBJ1-2,NA,NA,TRBV29-1,TGCAGCGTTGAAGGGGGAGGTAACTATGGCTACACCTTC,CSVEGGGNYGYTF
TRBJ2-1,TRBD2,NA,TRBV11-2,TGTGCCAGCAGCTCACCCATGGGTTATACGGGAGGGCCGGGAAATGAGCAGTTCTTC,CASSSPMGYTGGPGNEQFF
TRBJ1-5,NA,NA,TRBV19,TGTGCCAGTGACCCCGGGGCCGCGAATCAGCCCCAGCATTTT,CASDPGAANQPQHF
TRBJ2-7,NA,NA,TRBV2,TGTGCCAGCAGTGAACAGGGCGCCTCCTACGAGCAGTACTTC,CASSEQGASYEQYF
TRBJ2-2,NA,few,TRBV27,TGTGCCAGCAGTTCCCTCGGGGACACCGGGGAGCTGTTTTTT,CASSSLGDTGELFF
TRBJ1-1,TRBD1,NA,TRBV15,TGTGCCACCAGCAGGGGGAGACAGGGGTTGGCTGAAGCTTTCTTT,CATSRGRQGLAEAFF
TRBJ1-2,NA,NA,TRBV10-3,TGTGCCATCAGTGACAGTAGGGCCCAAGGTTACTATGGCTACACCTTC,CAISDSRAQGYYGYTF
TRBJ2-3,NA,NA,TRBV13,TGTGCCAGCAGTCTCGATAGTGGCACAGATACGCAGTATTTT,CASSLDSGTDTQYF
TRBJ2-3,TRBD2,NA,TRBV28,TGTGCCAGCAGTTCCCTGACTAGCGGGGTCACAGATACGCAGTATTTT,CASSSLTSGVTDTQYF
TRBJ1-1,NA,NA,TRBV7-9,TGTGCCAGCAGCACTAAAGCATTGGGAGGACGGATGAACACTGAAGCTTTCTTT,CASSTKALGGRMNTEAFF
TRBJ2-1,TRBD2,NA,TRBV2,TGTGCCAGCAACCTGGGGGGGTCCGATGAGCAGTTCTTC,CASNLGGSDEQFF
TRBJ1-4,TRBD1,NA,TRBV10-3,TGTGCCATCAGTGATAGGGACAGGGGGCTAATTGGTGAAAAACTGTTTTTT,CAISDRDRGLIGEKLFF
TRBJ2-7,NA,NA,TRBV11-2,TGTGCCAGCAGCCCGAGCCTCTACGAGCAGTACTTC,CASSPSLYEQYF
TRBJ2-1,NA,NA,TRBV7-3,TGTGCCAGCAGCCCCTTTGAGGGATATGAGCAGTTCTTC,CASSPFEGYEQFF
TRBJ2-5,NA,NA,TRBV30,TGTGCCTGGAGACCGGCCGGGGCAGGGACCCAGTACTTC,CAWRPAGAGTQYF
TRBJ2-7,NA,NA,TRBV5-1,TGCGCCAGCAGCTGGGGCGCCCAGGCGAGGGAGCAGTACTTC,CASSWGAQAREQYF
TRBJ2-7,NA,NA,TRBV27,TGTGCCAGCAGAACTTTCCGGGACACATACGAGCAGTACTTC,CASRTFRDTYEQYF
TRBJ1-1,NA,few,TRBV19,TGTGCCAGTACCGATGTCCGTATGAACACTGAAGCTTTCTTT,CASTDVRMNTEAFF
TRBJ2-2,NA,NA,TRBV10-1,TGCGCCAGCAGGTCGCCGGACACCGGTACCTTGGCCGGGGAGCTGTTTTTT,CASRSPDTGTLAGELFF
TRBJ1-4,NA,NA,TRBV10-3,TGTGCCATCAGTAGGGACATATCTAATGAAAAACTGTTTTTT,CAISRDISNEKLFF
TRBJ2-5,TRBD2,NA,TRBV4-1,TGCGCCAGCAGCCAACGGATAGCGGGAGAGGTCCCAGAGACCCAGTACTTC,CASSQRIAGEVPETQYF
TRBJ1-1,NA,NA,TRBV5-1,TGCGCCAGCGGCCTGGGTCGGGACACTGAAGCTTTCTTT,CASGLGRDTEAFF
TRBJ1-3,NA,NA,TRBV10-3,TGTGCCATCCGCAAGGGTGCCGGAAACACCATATATTTT,CAIRKGAGNTIYF
TRBJ2-7,NA,NA,TRBV5-5,TGTGCCAGCAGCTTGTGGAGCGCGGCAGTAAACTACGAGCAGTACTTC,CASSLWSAAVNYEQYF
TRBJ1-2,NA,NA,TRBV5-5,TGTGCCAGCAGCCCGATCGACAGCTATGGCTACACCTTC,CASSPIDSYGYTF
TRBJ1-5,NA,few,TRBV30,TGTGCCTGGAGTAGGACTAATAGCAATCAGCCCCAGCATTTT,CAWSRTNSNQPQHF
TRBJ1-2,NA,NA,TRBV5-1,TGCGCCAGCAGCTCCGGTTTAACTGACCCAGACTATGGCTACACCTTC,CASSSGLTDPDYGYTF
TRBJ2-7,NA,NA,TRBV6-1,TGTGCCAGTGGAGAACAGGGCCCTGTCGACTACGAGCAGTACTTC,CASGEQGPVDYEQYF
TRBJ1-2,NA,NA,TRBV18,TGTGCCAGCTCACCGATGGACAGTAACTATGGCTACACCTTC,CASSPMDSNYGYTF